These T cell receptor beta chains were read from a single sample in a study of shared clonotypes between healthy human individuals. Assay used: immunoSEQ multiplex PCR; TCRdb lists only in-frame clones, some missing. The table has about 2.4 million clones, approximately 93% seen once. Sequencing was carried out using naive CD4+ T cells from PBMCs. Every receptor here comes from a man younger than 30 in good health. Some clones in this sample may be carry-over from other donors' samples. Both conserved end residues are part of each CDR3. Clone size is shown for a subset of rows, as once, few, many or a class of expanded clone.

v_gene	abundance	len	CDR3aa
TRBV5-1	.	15	CASSITGTQGDEQYF
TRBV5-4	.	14	CASTYGTGADTQYF
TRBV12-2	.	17	CASRFTPEREDTGELFF
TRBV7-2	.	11	CASSLPHEQYF
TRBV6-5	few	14	CASSDGQGYYGYTF
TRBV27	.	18	CASSYQGKKRGAYNEQFF
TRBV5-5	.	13	CASSTYPTEKLFF
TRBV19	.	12	CASRTQGNTIYF
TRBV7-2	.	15	CASSSLLGLQETQYF
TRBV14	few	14	CASSQVGRPNEAFF
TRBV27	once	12	CASSLHVGEQFF
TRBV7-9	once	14	CASSLPHVNTEAFF
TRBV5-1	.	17	CASSLGLVEPTNYGYTF
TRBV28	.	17	CASSSLRQGAGQETQYF
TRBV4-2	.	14	CASSQEPTTYEQYF
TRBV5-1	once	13	CASSLGSEETQYF
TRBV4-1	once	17	CASSRRTSGTGWYEQYF
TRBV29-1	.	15	CSAGRGPTPNYGYTF
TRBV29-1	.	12	CSVEREWNEQFF
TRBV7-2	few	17	CASSLSGLAGRSGVQFF
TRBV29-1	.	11	CSVSLAGLQYF
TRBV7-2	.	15	CASSLARDQYNEQFF
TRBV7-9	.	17	CASSLYLGLAGEDEQFF
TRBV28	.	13	CASSSQGGYGYTF
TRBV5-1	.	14	CASSWGQTNEKLFF
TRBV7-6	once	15	CASSLVEGAVDTQYF
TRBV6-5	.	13	CASSYYGGREVHF
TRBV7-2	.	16	CASSPWTDSTNEKLFF
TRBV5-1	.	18	CASSRGLAGGGYQETQYF